This entry features one TCR beta chain sequence. This clone was observed once. Its antigen target is currently unknown. There are no base qualities to consult, and no much larger clone falls within one base. CDR1 SGHTA and CDR2 FQGTGA were looked up in the germline V gene. The junction shows trimming of 4 bases on V and 0 bases on J, and the gene matches do not reach 5 bases of it. The CDR3 numbers 17 residues from cysteine through phenylalanine. Of all the DNA, just the CDR3 is kept, 51 bases in frame from base 1. The data belong to a study of vaccination effects on CD4 cells after COVID-19 (dated 2022 in TCRdb). About the study as a whole: Two doses of either the BNT162b2 or the mRNA-1273 mRNA SARS-CoV-2 vaccine were administered to participants. A total of nine to ten COVID-19 convalescent patients and a few SARS-CoV-2-naive healthy vaccine recipients were included in the full study. Cultures from other donors in the study were sequenced with the Oncomine TCR Beta short-read assay on an Illumina iSeq 100. SARS-CoV-2 spike-specific CD4+ TCR repertoires from before and after mRNA vaccination were compared in COVID-19 convalescent patients and in infection-naive vaccine recipients.

The ViraFEST assay stimulated PBMC with viral peptide pools and then used TCR sequencing to identify antigen-specific CD4+ T cell clonotypes by expansion. After about 9 days of culture, CD4+ T cells were isolated with the EasySep CD4+ T cell isolation kit. The absence of prior SARS-CoV-2 infection in healthy vaccine recipients was confirmed by negative nucleocapsid antibodies before and after vaccination. Two million PBMC per well were cultured in IMDM with roughly 5% human AB serum, 9 to 10 IU/ml IL-2 and gentamicin, plus 10 ug/ml peptides. Half of the culture medium was replaced with fresh IL-2-containing medium on days 3 and 7. Unless otherwise noted, each peptide stimulation condition was cultured in triplicate wells. Using Ficoll-Paque Plus gradient centrifugation, PBMC were separated from whole blood and then either used fresh or cryopreserved at -140C. The spike proteins of SARS-CoV-2 and of the common cold coronaviruses HCoV-NL63, HCoV-OC43 and HCoV-229E were spanned by overlapping peptide pools. The QIAamp micro DNA kit was used to extract genomic DNA from the cultured CD4+ T cells.

The library was obtained by the immunoSEQ multiplex PCR assay. TCR beta CDR3 sequencing was performed on DNA from the cultured, isolated CD4+ T cells. The authors' analysis ran thus. Non-productive TCR sequences were removed, reads were trimmed to the CDR3 region, and CDR3s of at least 7 amino acids were retained. The MANAFEST web app was used to pick out antigen-specific clonotypes by comparing their expansion in peptide wells with that in reference cultures. For clones to be considered positive, expansion at FDR<0.05 versus reference and all other wells, an odds ratio above 5, and a frequency above 0.1% in two replicate wells were required. Cross-reactive clonotypes were defined as significantly expanded in SARS-CoV-2 spike wells and in at least one common cold coronavirus spike condition. Levenshtein distance calculated with the stringdist R package was used to assess CDR3 similarity, and unrooted trees were constructed with ape in R 3.6.1. TCRdb took over this immuneACCESS table, retaining in-frame rearrangements with V and J assigned. Such tables are incomplete; in checked studies, under half of the missing clones stem from an unresolved V gene, and the remainder is unexplained. That table is the source of V, J and clone size, and D and trimming were worked out from the DNA. Across this sample there are 50,000 or so clones, with 80% seen only once. The ten largest clones add up to about 2.4% of the sample.

Study-wide findings and limitations: Marked clonal contraction was observed in both infection-induced and vaccine-induced clones at late post-vaccination timepoints, consistent with waning T cell responses. Among healthy vaccine recipients, nearly all vaccine-induced clones were SARS-CoV-2 mono-reactive, and only 1 of 255 was cross-reactive with common cold coronaviruses. Only a small number of convalescent patients were included, and no early post-infection timepoints were available, which limited the study.

The chain was built from TRBV7-3 and TRBJ2-1; 11 central nucleotides agree with TRBD2. The material was CD4+ T cells from PBMCs cultured with HCoV-229E spike peptides, obtained before COVID-19 vaccination. Sample cell subset or site, as interpreted from the label and publication: HCoV-229E spike overlapping peptide pool stimulation. The sequence was obtained from a human donor who received a COVID-19 vaccine. The bases read TGTGCCAGCAGCTCCGGGACTAGCGGAAGCTCCTACAATGAGCAGTTCTTC. This is translated as CASSSGTSGSSYNEQFF.